The rows below give T cell receptor beta chains drawn from one sample of a study of blood T cell repertoires in COVID-19. Profiling relied on immunoSEQ multiplex PCR, and the TCRdb table lists in-frame clones only, not all of them. The sample lists about 76,000 clones, less than 90% occurring once. The sample taken for sequencing was peripheral blood. The receptors shown here come from a human donor in a cohort sampled during active COVID-19. Both conserved end residues are part of each CDR3. The D gene is left open where the match is weak. Clone size is shown for a subset of rows, as once, few, many or a class of expanded clone.

V gene: TRBV18
D gene: NA
J gene: TRBJ2-3
clone size: NA
CDR3 protein: CASSPNIATDTQYF
CDR3 DNA: TGTGCCAGCTCACCAAACATTGCCACAGATACGCAGTATTTT

V gene: TRBV7-3
D gene: TRBD2
J gene: TRBJ2-5
clone size: NA
CDR3 protein: CASSSTSGSFETQYF
CDR3 DNA: TGTGCCAGCAGTTCCACTAGCGGGAGCTTCGAGACCCAGTACTTC

V gene: TRBV25-1
D gene: NA
J gene: TRBJ1-1
clone size: NA
CDR3 protein: CASSPLGRDWAAFF
CDR3 DNA: TGTGCCAGCAGTCCACTCGGGCGGGACTGGGCAGCTTTCTTT

V gene: TRBV5-1
D gene: TRBD1
J gene: TRBJ1-4
clone size: NA
CDR3 protein: CASSSASGTTRTGKLFF
CDR3 DNA: TGCGCCAGCAGCTCGGCCTCCGGGACAACAAGGACAGGAAAACTGTTTTTT

V gene: TRBV6-5
D gene: NA
J gene: TRBJ2-5
clone size: NA
CDR3 protein: CASTHTTRGTETQYF
CDR3 DNA: TGTGCCAGCACCCATACCACCCGGGGAACAGAGACCCAGTACTTC

V gene: TRBV3-1/TRBV3-2
D gene: TRBD2
J gene: TRBJ2-7
clone size: NA
CDR3 protein: CASSPGTSGSINEQYF
CDR3 DNA: TGTGCCAGCAGCCCCGGGACTAGCGGGAGCATCAACGAGCAGTACTTC

V gene: TRBV10-2
D gene: NA
J gene: TRBJ2-7
clone size: NA
CDR3 protein: CASSESRGQYF
CDR3 DNA: TGCGCCAGCAGTGAGTCCCGAGGGCAGTACTTC

V gene: TRBV18
D gene: NA
J gene: TRBJ2-1
clone size: once
CDR3 protein: CASSLTGHLSSYNEQFF
CDR3 DNA: TGTGCCAGCTCACTCACAGGACACCTCAGCTCCTACAATGAGCAGTTCTTC

V gene: TRBV6-6
D gene: NA
J gene: TRBJ2-7
clone size: NA
CDR3 protein: CASSYVGPGAYEQYF
CDR3 DNA: TGTGCCAGCAGTTACGTCGGACCGGGGGCCTACGAGCAGTACTTC

V gene: TRBV5-1
D gene: NA
J gene: TRBJ2-2
clone size: NA
CDR3 protein: CASSLDPRANTGELFF
CDR3 DNA: TGCGCCAGCAGCTTGGATCCCAGGGCGAACACCGGGGAGCTGTTTTTT

V gene: TRBV13
D gene: NA
J gene: TRBJ2-5
clone size: few
CDR3 protein: CASSFRETQYF
CDR3 DNA: TGTGCCAGCAGCTTTCGGGAGACCCAGTACTTC

V gene: TRBV11-3
D gene: NA
J gene: TRBJ2-7
clone size: NA
CDR3 protein: CASRGGDSPYEQYF
CDR3 DNA: TGTGCCAGCAGAGGCGGGGACAGCCCCTACGAGCAGTACTTC

V gene: TRBV6-6
D gene: NA
J gene: TRBJ2-5
clone size: NA
CDR3 protein: CASSSRGAETQYF
CDR3 DNA: TGTGCCAGCAGTTCGCGGGGTGCAGAGACCCAGTACTTC

V gene: TRBV3-1/TRBV3-2
D gene: TRBD2
J gene: TRBJ2-3
clone size: NA
CDR3 protein: CASSQDLLASGGRIVTDTQYF
CDR3 DNA: TGTGCCAGCAGCCAAGATTTATTGGCTAGCGGGGGCCGAATAGTAACAGATACGCAGTATTTT

V gene: TRBV10-3
D gene: NA
J gene: TRBJ2-3
clone size: NA
CDR3 protein: CATRSGGVDTQYF
CDR3 DNA: TGTGCCACGCGGAGCGGCGGGGTGGATACGCAGTATTTT

V gene: TRBV5-1
D gene: NA
J gene: TRBJ1-1
clone size: NA
CDR3 protein: CASSPTENTEAFF
CDR3 DNA: TGCGCCAGCAGCCCGACAGAAAACACTGAAGCTTTCTTT

V gene: TRBV5-6
D gene: NA
J gene: TRBJ2-7
clone size: NA
CDR3 protein: CASSHQGITGNSEQYF
CDR3 DNA: TGTGCCAGCAGCCACCAAGGGATAACAGGGAATAGCGAGCAGTACTTC

V gene: TRBV5-6
D gene: TRBD1
J gene: TRBJ1-2
clone size: NA
CDR3 protein: CASSIQGNYGYTF
CDR3 DNA: TGTGCCAGCAGCATACAGGGGAATTATGGCTACACCTTC

V gene: TRBV7-9
D gene: NA
J gene: TRBJ2-2
clone size: NA
CDR3 protein: CASSSETRTGELFF
CDR3 DNA: TGTGCCAGCAGCTCTGAAACACGCACCGGGGAGCTGTTTTTT

V gene: TRBV28
D gene: NA
J gene: TRBJ2-2
clone size: NA
CDR3 protein: CASISGQLTGELFF
CDR3 DNA: TGTGCCAGCATTTCCGGACAGTTGACCGGGGAGCTGTTTTTT

V gene: TRBV27
D gene: NA
J gene: TRBJ2-1
clone size: NA
CDR3 protein: CASNEGVEQFF
CDR3 DNA: TGTGCCAGCAACGAGGGGGTTGAGCAGTTCTTC

V gene: TRBV4-2
D gene: NA
J gene: TRBJ1-6
clone size: NA
CDR3 protein: CASSQDLGRSYNSPLHF
CDR3 DNA: TGTGCCAGCAGCCAAGATTTGGGCAGAAGCTATAATTCACCCCTCCACTTT

V gene: TRBV11-1
D gene: TRBD1
J gene: TRBJ1-6
clone size: NA
CDR3 protein: CASSLAGTGDGSPLHF
CDR3 DNA: TGTGCCAGCAGCCTTGCCGGGACAGGGGATGGTTCACCCCTCCACTTT

V gene: TRBV7-3
D gene: NA
J gene: TRBJ2-3
clone size: few
CDR3 protein: CASSLHPAYRSTDTQYF
CDR3 DNA: TGTGCCAGCAGCTTACACCCCGCATATAGATCCACAGATACGCAGTATTTT

V gene: TRBV11-2
D gene: NA
J gene: TRBJ2-7
clone size: NA
CDR3 protein: CASSLDPGVGEQYF
CDR3 DNA: TGTGCCAGCAGCTTAGATCCCGGGGTAGGGGAGCAGTACTTC

V gene: TRBV11-3
D gene: NA
J gene: TRBJ2-1
clone size: NA
CDR3 protein: CASSLLFLRGDEQFF
CDR3 DNA: TGTGCCAGCAGCCTACTGTTTCTCAGGGGAGATGAGCAGTTCTTC

V gene: TRBV12-3/TRBV12-4
D gene: NA
J gene: TRBJ1-2
clone size: NA
CDR3 protein: CASSQRQRGYTF
CDR3 DNA: TGTGCCAGCAGTCAAAGACAGCGAGGCTACACCTTC

V gene: TRBV7-2
D gene: NA
J gene: TRBJ2-4
clone size: NA
CDR3 protein: CASSTGTAKNIQYF
CDR3 DNA: TGTGCCAGCAGCACAGGGACAGCCAAAAACATTCAGTACTTC

V gene: TRBV7-9
D gene: TRBD1
J gene: TRBJ2-6
clone size: NA
CDR3 protein: CASSLLARGPGANVLTF
CDR3 DNA: TGTGCCAGCAGCTTATTGGCCAGGGGGCCTGGGGCCAACGTCCTGACTTTC

V gene: TRBV27
D gene: NA
J gene: TRBJ2-4
clone size: few
CDR3 protein: CASSFSAGAKNIQYF
CDR3 DNA: TGTGCCAGCAGTTTTTCCGCGGGAGCCAAAAACATTCAGTACTTC